This TCR beta chain came from a study of OX40 agonist ivuxolimab in advanced cancers. The method was immunoSEQ multiplex PCR; TCRdb's version includes in-frame clones alone and lacks a portion of them. The sample comprises roughly 70,000 clones, approximately 90% of which are singletons, and roughly 8.6% rests with the top ten. This clone has a handful of counts. V lost 5 bases, J lost 2 bases, and 10 bases lay in between. The germline V gene encodes CDR1 KGHSH and CDR2 LQKENI. This CDR3 has 14 residues. Material: CD4+ or CD8+ T cells sorted from blood, obtained in a trial of the OX40 agonist ivuxolimab. The chain carries TRBV18 and TRBJ1-5, with unresolved D. The TCR was taken from an adult with an advanced solid tumor such as melanoma, head and neck, liver or kidney cancer. The CDR3, as DNA: TGTGCCAGCTCAAAAGACGCCGGCAATCAGCCCCAGCATTTT. It specifies CASSKDAGNQPQHF.